These T cell receptor beta chains were read from a single sample in a study of cytomegalovirus exposure and HLA in healthy donors. Sequencing was performed with immunoSEQ multiplex PCR; in TCRdb, only in-frame clones are kept and a portion is missing. The sample carries 210,000 or so clones, just over 75% recorded once. Sequencing was performed on PBMCs. The receptors stem from a woman aged 60-70 years in good health and CMV-seropositive. Both conserved end residues are part of each CDR3. Each record gives: clone size, D gene, CDR3 length, J gene, V gene, CDR3 protein, CDR3 DNA. D genes are given only for firm matches. Clone size is shown for a subset of rows, as once, few, many or a class of expanded clone.

>few|TRBD2|16|TRBJ2-1|TRBV7-2
CASSLLQRGGDNEQFF
TGTGCCAGCAGCTTATTACAGCGGGGGGGTGACAATGAGCAGTTCTTC
>-|TRBD1|15|TRBJ2-2|TRBV18
CASSLGTVHTGELFF
TGTGCCAGCTCACTCGGGACAGTTCACACCGGGGAGCTGTTTTTT
>few|TRBD1|15|TRBJ1-1|TRBV14
CASSQAGQPNTEAFF
TGTGCCAGCAGCCAAGCGGGACAGCCCAACACTGAAGCTTTCTTT
>-|-|15|TRBJ2-7|TRBV11-2
CASSLVRGYSYEQYF
TGTGCCAGCAGCTTAGTTCGGGGATACTCCTACGAGCAGTACTTC
>-|TRBD1|14|TRBJ2-7|TRBV7-2
CASSASGQGYEQYF
TGTGCCAGCAGCGCCTCGGGACAGGGCTACGAGCAGTACTTC
>-|-|15|TRBJ2-7|TRBV4-1
CASSRLARTDYEQYF
TGCGCCAGCAGCCGTCTAGCGAGAACGGACTACGAGCAGTACTTC
>few|-|11|TRBJ2-7|TRBV30
CALDTNYEQYF
TGTGCTCTGGACACCAACTACGAGCAGTACTTC
>-|-|17|TRBJ1-1|TRBV28
CASKGVRGGLTGTEAFF
TGTGCCAGCAAAGGGGTGCGGGGGGGACTAACGGGCACTGAAGCTTTCTTT
>-|TRBD1|16|TRBJ2-2|TRBV5-4
CASSLGQGAGAGELFF
TGTGCCAGCAGCTTGGGACAGGGGGCCGGAGCCGGGGAGCTGTTTTTT
>-|-|13|TRBJ2-5|TRBV5-1
CASSSDKGETQYF
TGCGCCAGCAGCTCGGACAAAGGGGAGACCCAGTACTTC
>-|-|12|TRBJ1-2|TRBV30
CAWSIDSYGYTF
TGTGCCTGGAGTATCGACAGCTATGGCTACACCTTC
>-|-|14|TRBJ2-2|TRBV6-5
CASSYWHNTGELFF
TGTGCCAGCAGTTACTGGCATAACACCGGGGAGCTGTTTTTT
>-|TRBD1|15|TRBJ1-4|TRBV27
CASSSGQVGTEKLFF
TGTGCCAGCAGTTCCGGACAGGTTGGGACTGAAAAACTGTTTTTT
>-|TRBD2|15|TRBJ2-3|TRBV5-5
CASSIREAHTDTQYF
TGTGCCAGCAGCATACGGGAGGCCCACACAGATACGCAGTATTTT
>-|-|15|TRBJ1-2|TRBV28
CASSIYRTGIYGYTF
TGTGCCAGCAGCATTTACCGGACGGGAATCTATGGCTACACCTTC
>-|-|15|TRBJ2-1|TRBV7-9
CASSLGREVGNEQFF
TGTGCCAGCAGCTTGGGTAGGGAGGTCGGCAATGAGCAGTTCTTC
>-|TRBD1|15|TRBJ2-3|TRBV5-4
CASSSPGQPTDTQYF
TGTGCCAGCAGCTCACCGGGACAGCCTACAGATACGCAGTATTTT
>-|-|13|TRBJ2-5|TRBV25-1
CASSEPGARTQYF
TGTGCCAGCAGTGAACCAGGGGCTAGGACCCAGTACTTC
>-|TRBD1|17|TRBJ1-4|TRBV7-9
CASSPGQTFATNEKLFF
TGTGCCAGCAGCCCGGGACAGACCTTTGCAACTAATGAAAAACTGTTTTTT
>once|-|12|TRBJ1-1|TRBV7-9
CASSLQYTEAFF
TGTGCCAGCAGCCTACAGTACACTGAAGCTTTCTTT
>-|-|14|TRBJ2-3|TRBV28
CASSLTDTPNTQYF
TGTGCCAGCAGTTTAACAGATACTCCGAATACGCAGTATTTT
>-|-|14|TRBJ1-6|TRBV7-9
CASSSGQFDSPLHF
TGTGCCAGCAGCTCCGGACAATTTGATTCACCCCTCCACTTT
>-|TRBD1|15|TRBJ1-1|TRBV15
CATSRGQGRNTEAFF
TGTGCCACCAGCAGAGGACAGGGACGAAACACTGAAGCTTTCTTT
>few|-|13|TRBJ1-6|TRBV12-5
CASGLETDSPLHF
TGTGCTAGTGGTTTAGAGACAGATTCACCCCTCCACTTT
>once|-|14|TRBJ2-7|TRBV2
CASKTRLGPGEQYF
TGTGCCAGCAAGACTAGATTGGGGCCTGGCGAGCAGTACTTC
>few|-|13|TRBJ1-2|TRBV6-5
CASSRGGHYGYTF
TGTGCCAGCAGTAGGGGGGGTCACTATGGCTACACCTTC
>-|-|13|TRBJ2-7|TRBV7-2
CASSLEEGYEQYF
TGTGCCAGCAGCTTAGAGGAGGGATACGAGCAGTACTTC
>-|TRBD2|15|TRBJ2-7|TRBV5-1
CASTTLAGGPYEQYF
TGCGCCAGCACCACCCTAGCGGGAGGGCCCTACGAGCAGTACTTC
>-|-|14|TRBJ1-4|TRBV5-1
CASSLKREDPQLFF
TGCGCCAGCAGCTTGAAGAGGGAAGACCCGCAACTGTTTTTT
>once|-|15|TRBJ2-1|TRBV7-9
CASSLGGGSYNEQFF
TGTGCCAGCAGCTTAGGAGGGGGCTCCTACAATGAGCAGTTCTTC
>-|TRBD1|13|TRBJ1-6|TRBV6-5
CASRTGVDSPLHF
TGTGCCAGCAGAACAGGGGTTGATTCACCCCTCCACTTT
>once|TRBD1|15|TRBJ1-1|TRBV28
CASRDPRTGSTEAFF
TGTGCCAGCCGAGACCCAAGGACAGGGAGCACTGAAGCTTTCTTT
>-|-|15|TRBJ2-7|TRBV6-1
CASSGFSTGKNEQYF
TGTGCCAGCAGTGGATTTTCTACAGGGAAGAACGAGCAGTACTTC
>-|-|14|TRBJ1-2|TRBV7-9
CAALGGTHLVGYTF
TGTGCCGCACTCGGGGGGACCCACCTAGTTGGCTACACCTTC
>-|-|14|TRBJ2-1|TRBV18
CASSPPGAYNEQFF
TGTGCCAGCTCACCACCAGGGGCCTACAATGAGCAGTTCTTC
>-|-|15|TRBJ1-4|TRBV7-8
CASSWTSRTNEKLFF
TGTGCCAGCAGCTGGACATCGCGTACTAATGAAAAACTGTTTTTT
>-|-|15|TRBJ2-7|TRBV7-2
CASSLAAGAAYEQYF
TGTGCCAGCAGCTTAGCGGCAGGGGCCGCCTACGAGCAGTACTTC
>-|-|18|TRBJ2-3|TRBV5-4
CASSLVTRPGAGKDTQYF
TGTGCCAGCAGCTTGGTGACTAGACCTGGCGCGGGTAAAGATACGCAGTATTTT
>-|TRBD2|15|TRBJ2-3|TRBV5-5
CASSWRLAEADTQYF
TGTGCCAGCAGCTGGAGACTAGCGGAGGCAGATACGCAGTATTTT
>-|TRBD2|16|TRBJ2-5|TRBV7-6
CASSLGGLAGQETQYF
TGTGCCAGCAGCTTAGGTGGACTAGCGGGACAAGAGACCCAGTACTTC
>-|-|13|TRBJ2-5|TRBV5-1
CASSRGSQETQYF
TGCGCCAGCAGCCGGGGGTCCCAAGAGACCCAGTACTTC
>-|-|13|TRBJ1-1|TRBV15
CATSRNTGTEAFF
TGTGCCACCAGCAGGAATACAGGCACTGAAGCTTTCTTT
>-|-|15|TRBJ1-6|TRBV18
CASSPLGFGNSPLHF
TGTGCCAGCTCACCCCTAGGATTCGGTAATTCACCCCTCCACTTT
>-|-|13|TRBJ1-1|TRBV15
CAIQAGWDTEAFF
TGTGCCATACAGGCAGGGTGGGACACTGAAGCTTTCTTT
>-|TRBD1|16|TRBJ1-2|TRBV19
CASSIKPWGTGHGYTF
TGTGCCAGTAGTATAAAGCCGTGGGGGACAGGGCATGGCTACACCTTC
>-|-|16|TRBJ2-7|TRBV11-3
CASSPPRREQTYEQYF
TGTGCCAGCAGCCCACCGAGGCGGGAACAGACCTACGAGCAGTACTTC
>-|-|15|TRBJ1-5|TRBV7-2
CASSLYSRDPQPQHF
TGTGCCAGCAGCTTATATTCCAGGGATCCTCAGCCCCAGCATTTT
>-|-|13|TRBJ2-1|TRBV10-3
CAIGGGRGNEQFF
TGTGCCATCGGAGGGGGCAGGGGCAATGAGCAGTTCTTC
>-|TRBD1|14|TRBJ1-5|TRBV11-2
CASSLGTGTWPQHF
TGTGCCAGCAGCTTAGGGACAGGGACTTGGCCCCAGCATTTT
>-|TRBD2|15|TRBJ2-3|TRBV14
CASSQVGGGTDTQYF
TGTGCCAGCAGCCAAGTGGGGGGGGGCACAGATACGCAGTATTTT
>-|TRBD2|15|TRBJ2-7|TRBV29-1
CSVGQVAGGPSEQYF
TGCAGCGTGGGCCAAGTGGCGGGAGGGCCAAGTGAGCAGTACTTC
>-|-|14|TRBJ1-1|TRBV27
CASSLRVSNTEAFF
TGTGCCAGCAGTTTGAGGGTCTCGAACACTGAAGCTTTCTTT
>once|TRBD1|14|TRBJ1-1|TRBV10-3
CAINPTGRNTEAFF
TGTGCCATCAACCCGACAGGGAGAAACACTGAAGCTTTCTTT
>-|-|13|TRBJ2-3|TRBV10-3
CAISEPRLWTQYF
TGTGCCATCAGTGAGCCCCGGTTATGGACGCAGTATTTT